The present T cell receptor beta chain was sequenced within a study of CD8+CD57+ T cells in acquired aplastic anemia. The overall study: Sorting CD4+ and CD8+ cells gave DNA averaging about 2.9 ug.

For sequencing, patients were chosen who had shown expansion of CD8+CD57+ cells by flow cytometry. The patients, all of them, had severe acquired aplastic anemia. Points from the study as a whole: Patients had roughly 29 CD8+ CDR3 sequences in common with controls (the shared set). The study found no significant CD8+ Simpson's diversity difference between patients and controls.

About this clonotype itself: No antigen is known for it.

CDR3 and TCR beta VDJ profiling relied on genomic DNA as the template. Each CDR3 protein is one row after TCRdb ran MiXCR on the reads. Here the sample spans around 200,000 distinct CDR3 sequences, less than 60% being singletons. The receptor's source is a human donor with aplastic anemia. Sequences were obtained from sorted CD4+, CD8+, or CD8+CD57+ T cells (not recorded which) from PBMCs.

The CDR3 DNA reads as TGCGCCAGCAGCCCGGGGACAGGGGGCACCGGGGAGCTGTTTTTT. It specifies CASSPGTGGTGELFF. J is TRBJ2-2 and V is TRBV5-1, with 11 bases lining up with TRBD1. Germline CDR1 SGHRS, CDR2 YFSETQ. CDR3 length equals 15 residues. With 4 bases clipped from V and 4 bases from J, the junction kept 3 bases outside the gene matches.